This TCR beta chain is from a study of cytomegalovirus exposure and HLA in healthy donors. With regard to this clone: Its specificity is not known.

Germline CDR1 GTSNPN, CDR2 SVGIG (reference sequence). The CDR3 has 13 residues. Trimming removed 4 bases from V and 0 bases from J, with 9 bases in between. Study-wide results and limits: Reported findings show TCR beta sequences accurately forecast HLA-A and HLA-B alleles in most subjects.

The PCR employed 60 Vbeta primers together with 13 Jbeta primers. Generated by immunoSEQ multiplex PCR, the TCRdb table keeps only in-frame clones and is missing some. The sample has roughly 190,000 clones, over 75% seen once. The source material was PBMCs. The V and J genes are TRBV30 and TRBJ1-1; D is possibly TRBD1 (6 bases). The source is a woman aged 45-60 years in good health and CMV-seropositive. The CDR3 reads CAWKQGMNTEAFF. Written as DNA, the CDR3 is TGTGCCTGGAAACAGGGTATGAACACTGAAGCTTTCTTT.